This is a list of T cell receptor beta chains from one sample in a study of vaccination effects on CD4 cells after COVID-19. For these receptors, no antigen is known. Profiling relied on immunoSEQ multiplex PCR, and the TCRdb table lists in-frame clones only, not all of them. The table shows some 20,000 clones, with approximately 70% occurring only once. The sample was CD4+ T cells from PBMCs cultured with HCoV-229E spike peptides, taken before COVID-19 vaccination. These receptors all come from a human donor who received a COVID-19 vaccine. The CDR3 runs from the conserved cysteine through the conserved F or W. The D gene is left open where the match is weak. Clone size is given for some rows only: seen once, a few or many times, or a class if the clone is expanded.

J,V,D,size,CDR3,DNA
TRBJ2-3,TRBV5-4,.,once,CASSTGQPTDTQYF,TGTGCCAGCAGCACCGGACAGCCCACAGATACGCAGTATTTT
TRBJ2-7,TRBV18,.,.,CASSPLIPSSSYEQYF,TGTGCCAGCTCACCACTTATCCCGAGTAGCTCCTACGAGCAGTACTTC
TRBJ1-1,TRBV7-9,.,.,CASSFGRHTNTEAFF,TGTGCCAGCAGCTTCGGTCGACATACGAACACTGAAGCTTTCTTT
TRBJ2-7,TRBV5-1,.,.,CASSLVAVKGYEQYF,TGCGCCAGCAGCTTGGTGGCAGTAAAAGGGTACGAGCAGTACTTC
TRBJ2-3,TRBV5-1,TRBD2,.,CASSSGTSGSGPTDTQYF,TGCGCCAGCAGCTCCGGGACTAGCGGGAGCGGTCCCACAGATACGCAGTATTTT
TRBJ1-5,TRBV11-2,.,.,CASSLDSGQAYQPQHF,TGTGCCAGCAGCTTAGACTCGGGACAAGCTTATCAGCCCCAGCATTTT
TRBJ2-7,TRBV25-1,TRBD2,.,CASAEIAGSPHEQYF,TGTGCCAGCGCAGAAATAGCGGGAAGTCCCCACGAGCAGTACTTC
TRBJ1-1,TRBV18,.,.,CASSLQPMNTEAFF,TGTGCCAGCTCACTTCAGCCCATGAACACTGAAGCTTTCTTT
TRBJ2-3,TRBV2,.,.,CASTPDYRGDTQYF,TGTGCCAGCACCCCGGACTACCGCGGGGATACGCAGTATTTT
TRBJ1-6,TRBV7-8,TRBD1,.,CASSRGDSDNSPLHF,TGTGCCAGCAGCCGTGGGGACAGTGATAATTCACCCCTCCACTTT
TRBJ1-6,TRBV12-3/TRBV12-4,.,.,CASRPTGSPLHF,TGTGCCAGCAGACCTACAGGGTCCCCCCTCCACTTT
TRBJ2-5,TRBV2,.,.,CASRRDLQETQYF,TGTGCCAGCAGAAGGGACCTCCAAGAGACCCAGTACTTC
TRBJ2-1,TRBV20-1,.,.,CSASETSGHNEQFF,TGCAGTGCTAGTGAGACGAGCGGACACAATGAGCAGTTCTTC
TRBJ1-2,TRBV4-1,.,.,CASSQERGILYGYTF,TGCGCCAGCAGCCAAGAGCGAGGGATCTTATATGGCTACACCTTC
TRBJ2-7,TRBV4-2,TRBD2,.,CASSQELAGAIRSYEQYF,TGTGCCAGCAGCCAAGAATTAGCGGGGGCCATACGCTCCTACGAGCAGTACTTC
TRBJ1-1,TRBV27,.,.,CASKASSGTVRVAFF,TGTGCCAGCAAGGCCTCTTCCGGGACGGTGCGAGTAGCTTTCTTT
TRBJ2-7,TRBV4-1,TRBD2,.,CASSQPTSGRSYEQYF,TGCGCCAGCAGCCAACCGACTAGCGGGAGGTCCTACGAGCAGTACTTC
TRBJ2-2,TRBV29-1,TRBD2,.,CSVVSGGNTGELFF,TGCAGCGTTGTAAGCGGGGGGAACACCGGGGAGCTGTTTTTT
TRBJ1-4,TRBV11-2,.,few,CASSYGYEKLFF,TGTGCCAGCAGCTACGGGTATGAAAAACTGTTTTTT
TRBJ1-5,TRBV5-1,TRBD1,.,CASSTGDEGQPQHF,TGCGCCAGCAGCACAGGGGATGAGGGACAGCCCCAGCATTTT
TRBJ2-2,TRBV9,TRBD1,.,CASSVVGTATGELFF,TGTGCCAGCAGCGTAGTCGGGACAGCCACCGGGGAGCTGTTTTTT
TRBJ1-2,TRBV2,.,.,CASSEPNRIGDYGYTF,TGTGCCAGCAGTGAACCAAACAGGATAGGGGACTATGGCTACACCTTC
TRBJ2-5,TRBV6-4,.,.,CASSPEGGLETQYF,TGTGCCAGCAGCCCGGAGGGGGGGCTAGAGACCCAGTACTTC
TRBJ2-1,TRBV4-2,.,.,CASSQDQDSYNEQFF,TGTGCCAGCAGCCAAGATCAAGACTCCTACAATGAGCAGTTCTTC
TRBJ1-4,TRBV2,.,.,CASSEGGVENEKLFF,TGTGCCAGCAGTGAAGGAGGGGTAGAAAATGAAAAACTGTTTTTT
TRBJ2-3,TRBV5-4,.,.,CASSLVQTSTDTQYF,TGTGCCAGCAGCTTGGTACAGACTAGCACAGATACGCAGTATTTT
TRBJ1-2,TRBV5-1,TRBD1,.,CASSPLTRDRANYGYTF,TGCGCCAGCAGCCCCCTGACCCGGGACAGAGCTAACTATGGCTACACCTTC